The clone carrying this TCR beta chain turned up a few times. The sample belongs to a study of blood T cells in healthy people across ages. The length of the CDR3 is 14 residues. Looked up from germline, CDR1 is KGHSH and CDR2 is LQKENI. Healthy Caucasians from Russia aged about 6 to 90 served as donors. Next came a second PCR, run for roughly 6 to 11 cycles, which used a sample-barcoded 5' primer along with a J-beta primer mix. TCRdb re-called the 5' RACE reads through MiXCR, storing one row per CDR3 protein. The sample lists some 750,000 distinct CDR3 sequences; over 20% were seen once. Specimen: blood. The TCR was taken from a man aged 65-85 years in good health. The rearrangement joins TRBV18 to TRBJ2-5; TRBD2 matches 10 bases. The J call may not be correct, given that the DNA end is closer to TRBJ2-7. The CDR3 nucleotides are TGTGCCAGCTCTCCTAGCGGGAGCGGGTACGAGCAGTACGTC. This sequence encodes CASSPSGSGYEQYV.